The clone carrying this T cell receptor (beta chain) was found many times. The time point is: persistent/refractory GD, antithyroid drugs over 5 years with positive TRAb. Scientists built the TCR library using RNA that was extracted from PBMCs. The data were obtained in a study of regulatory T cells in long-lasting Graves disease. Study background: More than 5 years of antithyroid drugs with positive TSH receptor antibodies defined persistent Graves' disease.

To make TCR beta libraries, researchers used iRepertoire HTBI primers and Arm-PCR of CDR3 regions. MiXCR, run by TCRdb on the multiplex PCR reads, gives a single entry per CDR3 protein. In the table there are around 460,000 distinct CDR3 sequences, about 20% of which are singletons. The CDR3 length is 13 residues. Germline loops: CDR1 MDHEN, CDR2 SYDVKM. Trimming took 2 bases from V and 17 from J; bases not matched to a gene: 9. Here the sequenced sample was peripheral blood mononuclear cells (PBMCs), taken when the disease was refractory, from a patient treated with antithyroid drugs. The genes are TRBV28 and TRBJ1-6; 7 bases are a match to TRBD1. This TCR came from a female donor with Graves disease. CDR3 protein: CASSLTTGDIFHF. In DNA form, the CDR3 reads TGTGCCAGCAGTTTAACCACAGGGGACATCTTCCACTTT.